A selection of T cell receptor beta chains follows, all from one sample in a study of OX40 agonist ivuxolimab in advanced cancers. Repertoires were generated with immunoSEQ multiplex PCR, while TCRdb's copy carries only in-frame clones and drops some. The table lists some 58,000 clones, 75% to 90% of them singletons. The sequences come from CD4+ or CD8+ T cells sorted from blood, collected in a trial of the OX40 agonist ivuxolimab. All receptors derive from an adult with an advanced solid tumor such as melanoma, head and neck, liver or kidney cancer. Both conserved end residues are part of each CDR3. The D gene is left open where the match is weak. Size values are once, few and many counts, or a class for expanded clones, and some rows have none.

-,16,TRBV2,TRBJ2-7,-,TGTGCCAGCAGTGAAGAGGTGGTGTCGCGGACCTCCGAGCAGTACTTC,CASSEEVVSRTSEQYF
-,14,TRBV10-3,TRBJ2-3,-,TGTGCCACGCAAGGGGGCGGGAGTAAAAATACGCAGTATTTT,CATQGGGSKNTQYF
-,16,TRBV19,TRBJ2-5,-,TGTGCCAGTAGTTCCGCTTGGGGGAACAACCAAGAGACCCAGTACTTC,CASSSAWGNNQETQYF
-,15,TRBV4-3,TRBJ2-3,TRBD1,TGCGCCAGCAGCCGCAGGACAGGAGACACAGATACGCAGTATTTT,CASSRRTGDTDTQYF
-,13,TRBV27,TRBJ1-5,-,TGTGCCAGCAGTAAAGGAGAAGATCAGCCCCAGCATTTT,CASSKGEDQPQHF
-,15,TRBV6-6,TRBJ2-7,TRBD2,TGTGCCAGCAGCACGACTAGCGGAAGCTCCTACGAGCAGTACTTC,CASSTTSGSSYEQYF
-,12,TRBV28,TRBJ2-7,-,TGTGCCAGCCTCAAGGGGGGATACGAGCAGTACTTC,CASLKGGYEQYF
-,17,TRBV11-2,TRBJ2-6,-,TGTGCCAGCAGCTTAGTCCTAAAGTTTTCTGGGGCCAACGTCCTGACTTTC,CASSLVLKFSGANVLTF
-,14,TRBV19,TRBJ2-1,TRBD1,TGTGCCAGTACACCGGGACAGGGGCTCAGGGGGCAGTTCTTC,CASTPGQGLRGQFF
few,13,TRBV7-2,TRBJ1-1,-,TGTGCCAGCAGCCCCCGGGGGGGCACTGAAGCTTTCTTT,CASSPRGGTEAFF
-,16,TRBV13,TRBJ2-7,TRBD1,TGTGCCAGCAGCTCCCCGCGACAGGGGGTTAGCTACGAGCAGTACTTC,CASSSPRQGVSYEQYF
-,17,TRBV27,TRBJ2-5,TRBD2,TGTGCCAGCAGTTTGGCCCGGACTAGCGGGAGGGCCTTGACCCAGTACTTC,CASSLARTSGRALTQYF
few,14,TRBV30,TRBJ2-1,TRBD1,TGTGCCTGGAGCGGACAGGTAGCCTACAATGAGCAGTTCTTC,CAWSGQVAYNEQFF
few,11,TRBV20-1,TRBJ1-1,-,TGCAGTGCTAAGAGGAACACTGAAGCTTTCTTT,CSAKRNTEAFF
-,15,TRBV5-1,TRBJ2-3,-,TGCGCCAGCAGCTTGGAAGTGCGGAACGCCGATACGCAGTATTTT,CASSLEVRNADTQYF
-,15,TRBV15,TRBJ2-1,-,TGTGCCACCAGCAGCGAATGGGGCGACGGAAATGAGCAGTTCTTC,CATSSEWGDGNEQFF
-,14,TRBV6-5,TRBJ1-5,-,TGTGCCAGCAGTCCAAGGGCAGGAAATCAGCCCCAGCATTTT,CASSPRAGNQPQHF
-,18,TRBV25-1,TRBJ2-3,TRBD2,TGTGCCAGCAGCGCCTGGCTAGCGGGGCAAACTAGCACAGATACGCAGTATTTT,CASSAWLAGQTSTDTQYF
once,15,TRBV7-3,TRBJ2-7,-,TGTGCCAGCAGCTTAAGCCTAGCACCCGCCTACGAGCAGTACTTC,CASSLSLAPAYEQYF